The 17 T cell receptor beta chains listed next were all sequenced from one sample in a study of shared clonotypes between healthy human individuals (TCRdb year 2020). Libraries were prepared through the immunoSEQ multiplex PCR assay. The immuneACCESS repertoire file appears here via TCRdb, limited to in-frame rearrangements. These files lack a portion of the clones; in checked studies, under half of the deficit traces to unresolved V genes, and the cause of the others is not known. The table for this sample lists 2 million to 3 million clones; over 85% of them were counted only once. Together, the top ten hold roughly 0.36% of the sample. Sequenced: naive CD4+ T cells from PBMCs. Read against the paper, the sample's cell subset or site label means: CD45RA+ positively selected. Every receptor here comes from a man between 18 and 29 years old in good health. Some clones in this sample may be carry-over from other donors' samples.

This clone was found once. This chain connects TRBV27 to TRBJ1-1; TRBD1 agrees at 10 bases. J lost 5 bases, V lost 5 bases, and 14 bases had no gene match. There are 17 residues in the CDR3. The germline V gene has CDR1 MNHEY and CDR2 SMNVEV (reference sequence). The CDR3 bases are TGTGCCAGCAGTGGGATGGCTGGGACAGGGGTGGGGACTGAAGCTTTCTTT. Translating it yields CASSGMAGTGVGTEAFF.

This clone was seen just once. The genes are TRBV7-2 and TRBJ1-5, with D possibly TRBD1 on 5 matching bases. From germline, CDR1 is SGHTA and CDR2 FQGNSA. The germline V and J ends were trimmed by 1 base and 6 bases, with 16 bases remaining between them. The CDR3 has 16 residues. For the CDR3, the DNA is TGTGCCAGCAGCTTAGTCTGGGCGGGGGTTAGTCAGCCCCAGCATTTT. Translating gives CASSLVWAGVSQPQHF.

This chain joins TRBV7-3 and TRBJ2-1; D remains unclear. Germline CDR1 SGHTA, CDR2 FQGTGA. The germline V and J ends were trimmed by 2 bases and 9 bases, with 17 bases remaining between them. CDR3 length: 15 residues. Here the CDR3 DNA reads TGTGCCAGCAGCTTATCGGCAGCATACCGTAGTGAGCAGTTCTTC. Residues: CASSLSAAYRSEQFF.

The CDR3 here is CASSSIDGRAWAGGYNEQFF. The CDR3 DNA follows: TGTGCCAGTAGCAGTATAGACGGGAGGGCCTGGGCCGGGGGCTACAATGAGCAGTTCTTC. V and J are TRBV19 and TRBJ2-1; 8 bases match TRBD2. The CDR3 length is 20 residues. Germline V gene sequence: CDR1 LNHDA, CDR2 SQIVND (reference sequence). The junction had 22 bases not matched to a gene; V was cut back by 6 bases and J by 3 bases.

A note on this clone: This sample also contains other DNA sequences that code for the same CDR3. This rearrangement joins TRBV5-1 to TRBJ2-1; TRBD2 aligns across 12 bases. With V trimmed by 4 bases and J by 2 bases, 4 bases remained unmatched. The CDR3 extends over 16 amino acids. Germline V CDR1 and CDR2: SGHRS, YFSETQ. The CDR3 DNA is TGCGCCAGCAGCCCGGGACTAGCGGGCCCCTACAATGAGCAGTTCTTC. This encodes CASSPGLAGPYNEQFF. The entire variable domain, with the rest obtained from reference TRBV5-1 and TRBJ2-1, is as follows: KAGVTQTPRYLIKTRGQQVTLSCSPISGHRSVSWYQQTPGQGLQFLFEYFSETQRNKGNFPGRFSGRQFSNSRSEMNVSTLELGDSALYLCASSPGLAGPYNEQFFGPGTRLTVL.

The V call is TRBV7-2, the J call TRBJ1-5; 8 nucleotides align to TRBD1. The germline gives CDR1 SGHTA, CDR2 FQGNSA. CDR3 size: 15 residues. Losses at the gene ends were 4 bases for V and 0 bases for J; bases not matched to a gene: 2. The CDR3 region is CASSSGQASNQPQHF. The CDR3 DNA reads TGTGCCAGCAGCTCGGGACAGGCTAGCAATCAGCCCCAGCATTTT.

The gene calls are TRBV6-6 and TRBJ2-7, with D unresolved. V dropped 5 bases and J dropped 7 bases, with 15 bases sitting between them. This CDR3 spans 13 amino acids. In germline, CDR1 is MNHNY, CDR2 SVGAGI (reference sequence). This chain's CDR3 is CASSQVSAPEQYF. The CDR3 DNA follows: TGTGCCAGCAGTCAGGTATCAGCTCCGGAGCAGTACTTC.

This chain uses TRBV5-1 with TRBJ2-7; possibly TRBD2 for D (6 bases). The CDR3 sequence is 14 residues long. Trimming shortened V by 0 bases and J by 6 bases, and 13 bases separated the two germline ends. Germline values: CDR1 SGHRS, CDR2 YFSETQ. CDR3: CASSLVGGKSEQYF. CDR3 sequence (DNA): TGCGCCAGCAGCTTGGTTGGGGGGAAGAGCGAGCAGTACTTC.

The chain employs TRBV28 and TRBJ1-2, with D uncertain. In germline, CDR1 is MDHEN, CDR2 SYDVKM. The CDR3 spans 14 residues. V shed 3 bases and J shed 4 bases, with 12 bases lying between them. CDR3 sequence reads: CASSFWKEGYGYTF. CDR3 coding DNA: TGTGCCAGCAGTTTTTGGAAGGAGGGCTATGGCTACACCTTC.

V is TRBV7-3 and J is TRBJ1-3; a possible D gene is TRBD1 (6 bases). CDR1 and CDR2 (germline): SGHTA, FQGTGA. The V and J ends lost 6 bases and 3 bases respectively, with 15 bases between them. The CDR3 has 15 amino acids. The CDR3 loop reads CASSPFGGFGNTIYF. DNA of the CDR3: TGTGCCAGCAGTCCATTCGGGGGCTTTGGAAACACCATATATTTT.

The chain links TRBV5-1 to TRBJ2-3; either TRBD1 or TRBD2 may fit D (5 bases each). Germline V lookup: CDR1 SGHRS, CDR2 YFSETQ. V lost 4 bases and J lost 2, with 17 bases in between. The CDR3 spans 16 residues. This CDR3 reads CASSPGVGGHTDTQYF. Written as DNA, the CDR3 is TGCGCCAGCAGCCCCGGGGTCGGCGGACACACAGATACGCAGTATTTT.

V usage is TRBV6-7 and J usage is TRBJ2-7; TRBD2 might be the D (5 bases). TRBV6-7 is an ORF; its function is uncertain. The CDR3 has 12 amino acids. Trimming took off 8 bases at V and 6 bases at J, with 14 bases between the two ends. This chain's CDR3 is CASRADRSEQYF. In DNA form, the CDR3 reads TGTGCCAGCCGAGCGGATCGGTCCGAGCAGTACTTC.

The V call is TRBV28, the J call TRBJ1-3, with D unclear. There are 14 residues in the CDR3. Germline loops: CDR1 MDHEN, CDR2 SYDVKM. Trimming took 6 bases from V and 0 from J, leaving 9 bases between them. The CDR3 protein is CASRPSTSGNTIYF. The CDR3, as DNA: TGTGCCAGCAGGCCCAGTACCTCTGGAAACACCATATATTTT.

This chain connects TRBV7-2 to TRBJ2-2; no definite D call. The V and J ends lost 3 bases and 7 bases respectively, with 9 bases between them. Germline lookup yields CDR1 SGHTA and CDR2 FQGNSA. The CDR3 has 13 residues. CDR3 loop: CASSFWEGGELFF. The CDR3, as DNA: TGTGCCAGCAGCTTTTGGGAAGGCGGGGAGCTGTTTTTT.

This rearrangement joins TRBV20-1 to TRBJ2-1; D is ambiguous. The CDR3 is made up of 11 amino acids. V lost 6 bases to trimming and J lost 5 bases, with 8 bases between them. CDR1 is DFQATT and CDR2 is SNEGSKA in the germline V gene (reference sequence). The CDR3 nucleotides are TGCAGTGCCACCTATAACAATGAGCAGTTCTTC. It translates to CSATYNNEQFF.

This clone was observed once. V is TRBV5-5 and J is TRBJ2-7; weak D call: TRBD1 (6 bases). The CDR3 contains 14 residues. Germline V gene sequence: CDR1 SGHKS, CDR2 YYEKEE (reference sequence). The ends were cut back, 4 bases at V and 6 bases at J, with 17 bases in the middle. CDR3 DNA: TGTGCCAGCAGCGTACAACAGGGAACCACCGAGCAGTACTTC. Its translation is CASSVQQGTTEQYF.

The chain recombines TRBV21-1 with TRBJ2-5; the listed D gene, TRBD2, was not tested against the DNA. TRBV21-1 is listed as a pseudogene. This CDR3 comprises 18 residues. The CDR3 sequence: CASSKILGQREGRETQYF. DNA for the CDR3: TGTGCCAGCAGCAAAATTCTCGGACAGCGGGAGGGCCGAGAGACCCAGTACTTC.